The sequence of this T cell receptor (beta chain) was determined in a study of cytomegalovirus exposure and HLA in healthy donors. Study overall: In an earlier analysis, almost 120 million unique TCR beta sequences were found from 200 million or so T cells. General observations from the study: Presence/absence results assume similar sequencing depth per donor, which may not hold. Confirmation in vitro established that three CMV-associated chains were specific for CMV antigens.

The CDR3 consists of 15 residues. Trimming left V 0 bases short and J 3 bases short, with 9 bases between. The V gene's germline CDR1 is LGHNA and CDR2 YNFKEQ. The PCR ran on 60 Vbeta and 13 Jbeta primers. Here immunoSEQ multiplex PCR was the method, and the copy in TCRdb shows in-frame clones only, minus some. The sample records some 94,000 clones, around 70% being singletons. Comment on this clone: Its antigen remains unidentified.

What was sequenced was PBMCs. The receptor comes from a man aged 45-60 years in good health and CMV-seronegative. The rearrangement links TRBV4-2 to TRBJ1-5, with no clear D. In DNA form, the CDR3 reads TGTGCCAGCAGCCAAGACGACAATTCCAATCAGCCCCAGCATTTT. Translating it yields CASSQDDNSNQPQHF.